The present T cell receptor (beta chain) was sequenced within a study of cytomegalovirus exposure and HLA in healthy donors. PCR primers comprised 60 Vbeta and 13 Jbeta primers. The data were produced by immunoSEQ multiplex PCR, yet TCRdb's version contains in-frame clones alone and is incomplete. The sample has over 150,000 clones, 80% to 85% seen once. The germline V and J ends were trimmed by 7 bases and 10 bases, with 11 bases remaining between them. CDR1 DFQATT and CDR2 SNEGSKA come from the germline V gene (reference sequence). The CDR3 covers 10 residues. General observations from the study: Confirmation in vitro established that a few CMV-associated chains were specific for CMV antigens. Presence/absence analyses assumed roughly uniform sequencing depth across donors. Analyzed later, most CMV-associated TCR beta chains appeared HLA-restricted.

Comment on this clone: The antigen remains unidentified.

Sample: PBMCs. J is TRBJ2-1 and V is TRBV20-1, with a tentative D call TRBD1 (6 bases). This sequence originates from a human donor in good health. CDR3 sequence: CSGNRDEQFF. The DNA of the CDR3 is TGCAGTGGCAACAGGGACGAGCAGTTCTTC.